A single TCR beta chain is shown here with its context. What it binds is not known. Only in-frame clones appear in the TCRdb table, and some are missing; sequencing was by immunoSEQ multiplex PCR. The sample carries hundreds of thousands of clones, 86% recorded once. This sample is drawn from a study of cytomegalovirus exposure and HLA in healthy donors. Study-wide findings and caveats: Reports credit the classifier with highly specific, highly sensitive diagnosis of cytomegalovirus status. It was confirmed in vitro that a few of the CMV-associated chains were specific for CMV antigens.

CDR3 size: 15 residues. Germline V gives CDR1 MNHEY, CDR2 SVGAGI. The V segment lost 4 bases and the J segment 4 bases; nucleotides outside the gene matches: 6. Sequenced: PBMCs. V is TRBV6-5 and J is TRBJ2-7; the match to TRBD2 covers 11 bases. The clonotype comes from a woman aged 18-29 years in good health and CMV-seronegative. This chain's CDR3 is CASSSPGLAAYEQYF. The CDR3 bases are TGTGCCAGCAGTTCTCCGGGACTAGCGGCATACGAGCAGTACTTC.